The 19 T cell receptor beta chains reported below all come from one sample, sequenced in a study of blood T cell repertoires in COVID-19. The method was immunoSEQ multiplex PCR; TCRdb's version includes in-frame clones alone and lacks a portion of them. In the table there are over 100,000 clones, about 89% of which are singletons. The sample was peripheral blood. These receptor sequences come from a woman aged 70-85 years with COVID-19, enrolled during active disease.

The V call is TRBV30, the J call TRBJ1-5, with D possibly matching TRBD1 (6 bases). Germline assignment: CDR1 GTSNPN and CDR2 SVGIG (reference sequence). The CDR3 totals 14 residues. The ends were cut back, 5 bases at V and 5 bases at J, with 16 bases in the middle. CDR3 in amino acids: CAWEVHRDYQPQHF. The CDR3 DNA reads TGTGCCTGGGAAGTACACAGGGATTATCAGCCCCAGCATTTT. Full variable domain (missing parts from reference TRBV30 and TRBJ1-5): SQTIHQWPATLVQPVGSPLSLECTVEGTSNPNLYWYRQAAGRGLQLLFYSVGIGQISSEVPQNLSASRPQDRQFILSSKKLLLSDSGFYLCAWEVHRDYQPQHFGDGTRLSIL.

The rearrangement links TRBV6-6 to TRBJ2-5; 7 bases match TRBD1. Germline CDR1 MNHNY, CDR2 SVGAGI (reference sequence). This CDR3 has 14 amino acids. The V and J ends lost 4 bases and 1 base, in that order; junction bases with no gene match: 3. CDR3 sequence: CASSSGQFQETQYF. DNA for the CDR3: TGTGCCAGCAGTTCGGGACAGTTCCAAGAGACCCAGTACTTC.

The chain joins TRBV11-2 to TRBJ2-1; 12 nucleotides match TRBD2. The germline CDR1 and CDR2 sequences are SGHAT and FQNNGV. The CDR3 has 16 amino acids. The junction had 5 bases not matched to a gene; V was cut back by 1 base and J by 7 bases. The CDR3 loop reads CASSLGLAGGSNEQFF. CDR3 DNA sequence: TGTGCCAGCAGCTTAGGCCTAGCGGGGGGGAGTAATGAGCAGTTCTTC.

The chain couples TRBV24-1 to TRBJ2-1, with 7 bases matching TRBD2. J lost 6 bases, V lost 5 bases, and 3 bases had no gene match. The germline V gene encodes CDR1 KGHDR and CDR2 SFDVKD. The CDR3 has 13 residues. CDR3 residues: CATSGPGGNEQFF. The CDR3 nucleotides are TGTGCCACCAGTGGTCCGGGGGGCAATGAGCAGTTCTTC.

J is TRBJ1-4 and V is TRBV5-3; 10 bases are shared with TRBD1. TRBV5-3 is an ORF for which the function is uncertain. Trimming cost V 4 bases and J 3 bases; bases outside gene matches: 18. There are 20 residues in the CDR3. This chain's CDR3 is CARSLLPGQGSIGANEKLFF. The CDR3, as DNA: TGTGCCAGAAGCCTGTTACCGGGACAGGGGAGTATTGGGGCTAATGAAAAACTGTTTTTT.

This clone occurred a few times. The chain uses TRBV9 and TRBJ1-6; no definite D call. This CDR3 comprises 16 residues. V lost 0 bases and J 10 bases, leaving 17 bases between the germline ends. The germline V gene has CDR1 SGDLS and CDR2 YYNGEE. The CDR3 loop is CASSVVWSAVCSPLHF. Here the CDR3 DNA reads TGTGCCAGCAGCGTAGTGTGGTCAGCGGTTTGCTCACCCCTCCACTTT.

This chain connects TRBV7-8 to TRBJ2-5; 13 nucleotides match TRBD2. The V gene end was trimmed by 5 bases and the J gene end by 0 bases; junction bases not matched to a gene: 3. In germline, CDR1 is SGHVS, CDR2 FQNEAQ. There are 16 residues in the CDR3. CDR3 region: CASSLLAGGYQETQYF. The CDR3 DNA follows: TGTGCCAGCAGCCTACTAGCGGGGGGGTACCAAGAGACCCAGTACTTC.

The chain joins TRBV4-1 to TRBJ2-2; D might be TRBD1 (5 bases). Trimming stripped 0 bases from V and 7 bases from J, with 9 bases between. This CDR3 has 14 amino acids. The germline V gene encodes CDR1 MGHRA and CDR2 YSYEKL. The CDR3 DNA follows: TGCGCCAGCAGCCAAGACAGGGAATACGGGGAGCTGTTTTTT. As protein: CASSQDREYGELFF.

The CDR3 loop is CASSLSGSYGYTF. Here the CDR3 DNA reads TGTGCCAGCAGTCTTTCGGGGAGCTATGGCTACACCTTC. J is TRBJ1-2 and V is TRBV6-4; the D is unclear. CDR1 MRHNA and CDR2 SNTAGT come from the germline V gene. The CDR3 totals 13 residues. V shed 5 bases and J shed 4 bases, with 11 bases lying between them.

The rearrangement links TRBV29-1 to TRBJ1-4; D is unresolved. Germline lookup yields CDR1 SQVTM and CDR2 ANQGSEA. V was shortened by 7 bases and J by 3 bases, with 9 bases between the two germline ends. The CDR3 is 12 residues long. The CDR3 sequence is CSAHSPNEKLFF. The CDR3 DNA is TGCAGCGCCCATTCCCCTAATGAAAAACTGTTTTTT.

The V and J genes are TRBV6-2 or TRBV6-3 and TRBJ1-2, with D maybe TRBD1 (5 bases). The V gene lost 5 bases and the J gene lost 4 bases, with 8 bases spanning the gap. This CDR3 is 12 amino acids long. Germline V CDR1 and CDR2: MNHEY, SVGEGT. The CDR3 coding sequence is TGTGCCAGCAGTCAGGGTTTCTATGGCTACACCTTC. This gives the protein CASSQGFYGYTF.

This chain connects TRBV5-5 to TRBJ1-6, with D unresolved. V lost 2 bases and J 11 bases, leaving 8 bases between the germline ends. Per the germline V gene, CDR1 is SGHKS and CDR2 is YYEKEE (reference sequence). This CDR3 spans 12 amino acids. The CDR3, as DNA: TGTGCCAGCAGCTTAGGACTCCCACCCCTCCACTTT. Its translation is CASSLGLPPLHF.

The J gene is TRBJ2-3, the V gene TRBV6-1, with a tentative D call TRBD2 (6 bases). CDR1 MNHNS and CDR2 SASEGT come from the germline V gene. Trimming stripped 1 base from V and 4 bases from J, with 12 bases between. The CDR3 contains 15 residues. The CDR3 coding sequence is TGTGCCAGCAGTGAAGAAGCCGGAGGGTCAGATACGCAGTATTTT. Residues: CASSEEAGGSDTQYF.

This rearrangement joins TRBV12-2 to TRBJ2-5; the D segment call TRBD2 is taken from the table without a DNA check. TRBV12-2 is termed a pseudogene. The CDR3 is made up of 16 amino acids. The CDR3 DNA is TGTGCAAGTCGCTTAGCGCAGTGGACTAGCGATGGGACCCAGTACTTC. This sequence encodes CASRLAQWTSDGTQYF.

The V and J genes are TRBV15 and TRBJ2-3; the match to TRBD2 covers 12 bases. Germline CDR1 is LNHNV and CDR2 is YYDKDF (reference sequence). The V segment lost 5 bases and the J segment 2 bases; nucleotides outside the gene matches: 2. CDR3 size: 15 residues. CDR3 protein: CATSASGGATDTQYF. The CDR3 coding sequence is TGTGCCACCAGCGCTAGCGGGGGGGCCACAGATACGCAGTATTTT.

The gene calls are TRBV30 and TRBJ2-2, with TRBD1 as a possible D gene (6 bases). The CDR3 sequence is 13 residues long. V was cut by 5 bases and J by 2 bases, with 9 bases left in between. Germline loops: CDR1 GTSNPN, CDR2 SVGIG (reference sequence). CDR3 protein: CAWGTPNTGELFF. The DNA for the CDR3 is TGTGCCTGGGGGACACCAAACACCGGGGAGCTGTTTTTT. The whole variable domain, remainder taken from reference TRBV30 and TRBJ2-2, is SQTIHQWPATLVQPVGSPLSLECTVEGTSNPNLYWYRQAAGRGLQLLFYSVGIGQISSEVPQNLSASRPQDRQFILSSKKLLLSDSGFYLCAWGTPNTGELFFGEGSRLTVL.

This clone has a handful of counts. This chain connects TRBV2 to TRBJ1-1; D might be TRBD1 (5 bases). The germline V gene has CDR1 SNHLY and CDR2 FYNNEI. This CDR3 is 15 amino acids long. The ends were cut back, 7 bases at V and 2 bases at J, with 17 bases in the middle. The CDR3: CASKSAKTANTEAFF. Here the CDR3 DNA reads TGTGCCAGCAAATCCGCCAAGACAGCTAACACTGAAGCTTTCTTT.

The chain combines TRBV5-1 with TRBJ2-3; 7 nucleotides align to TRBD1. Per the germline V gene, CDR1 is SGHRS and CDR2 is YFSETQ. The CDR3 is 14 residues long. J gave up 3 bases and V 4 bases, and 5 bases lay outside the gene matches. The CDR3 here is CASSIDRATDTQYF. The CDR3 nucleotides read TGCGCCAGCAGCATCGACAGGGCTACAGATACGCAGTATTTT.

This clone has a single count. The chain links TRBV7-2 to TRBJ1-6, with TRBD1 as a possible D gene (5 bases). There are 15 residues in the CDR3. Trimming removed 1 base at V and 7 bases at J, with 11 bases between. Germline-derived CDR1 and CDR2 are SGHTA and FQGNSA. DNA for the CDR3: TGTGCCAGCAGCTTAGGGCAGGGTGGGAATTCACCCCTCCACTTT. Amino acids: CASSLGQGGNSPLHF.